A single sample gave rise to the 32 T cell receptor beta chains below, sequenced in a study of blood T cell repertoires in COVID-19 (dated by TCRdb to 2018 to 2020). The library relied on the immunoSEQ multiplex PCR assay. Sourced from immuneACCESS, this table was stored by TCRdb with only in-frame sequences that have V and J called. A share of the clones is absent; for the studies checked, an unresolved V gene accounts for under half, and the remainder has no known explanation. In all, the sample holds under 450,000 clones, and around 89% of those were seen once. The ten top clones hold around an eighth of the sample. Source material: peripheral blood. The source of these receptors is a woman between 50 and 59 years old with COVID-19, enrolled during active disease.

The genes are TRBV6-1 and TRBJ1-5; 8 bases line up with TRBD1. This CDR3 spans 15 amino acids. CDR1 is MNHNS, CDR2 SASEGT, per germline. J lost 4 bases, V lost 2 bases, and 4 bases had no gene match. In nucleotides, the CDR3 is TGTGCCAGCAGTGAAACAGGGGGTAATAATCAGCCCCAGCATTTT. Its protein is CASSETGGNNQPQHF.

V usage is TRBV4-1 and J usage is TRBJ1-6; no clear D. Germline V gene lookup returns CDR1 MGHRA and CDR2 YSYEKL. V was shortened by 4 bases and J by 0 bases, with 7 bases between the two germline ends. CDR3 length equals 15 residues. CDR3 amino acids: CASSRAGSYNSPLHF. The CDR3 DNA reads TGCGCCAGCAGCCGAGCGGGCTCCTATAATTCACCCCTCCACTTT.

The chain employs TRBV2 and TRBJ1-2; D is unresolved. Germline V gene sequence: CDR1 SNHLY, CDR2 FYNNEI. The CDR3 extends over 14 amino acids. The germline V and J ends were trimmed by 7 bases and 4 bases, with 16 bases remaining between them. The CDR3 loop is CASKDGSGGYGYTF. As DNA, the CDR3 is TGTGCCAGCAAGGACGGATCGGGAGGCTATGGCTACACCTTC.

This chain links TRBV5-5 with TRBJ2-6; a possible D gene is TRBD1 (5 bases). V lost 3 bases, J lost 0 bases, and 7 bases lay in between. The germline gives CDR1 SGHKS, CDR2 YYEKEE (reference sequence). CDR3 length: 15 residues. Here the CDR3 reads CASSSTVSGANVLTF. The CDR3, as DNA: TGTGCCAGCAGCTCGACAGTCTCTGGGGCCAACGTCCTGACTTTC.

This chain uses TRBV4-1 with TRBJ2-3; 15 nucleotides agree with TRBD2. Germline CDR1 and CDR2: MGHRA and YSYEKL. CDR3 size: 17 residues. J lost 6 bases, V lost 7 bases, and 11 bases had no gene match. CDR3 in amino acids: CASTESPGLAGGDTQYF. In DNA form, the CDR3 reads TGCGCCAGCACCGAAAGCCCGGGACTAGCGGGGGGTGATACGCAGTATTTT.

The genes are TRBV5-1 and TRBJ2-7; 7 bases are a match to TRBD1. Germline V gene sequence: CDR1 SGHRS, CDR2 YFSETQ. J was trimmed by 2 bases and V by 4 bases; bases with no gene match: 6. The length of the CDR3 is 14 residues. CDR3 sequence reads: CASSTGTATYEQYF. CDR3 nucleotide sequence: TGCGCCAGCAGCACCGGGACAGCGACCTACGAGCAGTACTTC.

The V call is TRBV29-1, the J call TRBJ1-5, with 7 bases aligning to TRBD1. CDR1 and CDR2 (germline): SQVTM, ANQGSEA. This CDR3 comprises 13 residues. Trimming cost V 4 bases and J 4 bases; bases outside gene matches: 4. As DNA, the CDR3 is TGCAGCGTTGGGACAGGCCAAAATCAGCCCCAGCATTTT. It yields the protein CSVGTGQNQPQHF.

The chain combines TRBV5-1 with TRBJ2-1; 14 bases map to TRBD2. Trimming took 2 bases from V and 1 from J; bases not matched to a gene: 5. The CDR3 spans 18 residues. The germline V gene encodes CDR1 SGHRS and CDR2 YFSETQ. CDR3 region: CASSFRLAGGRSYNEQFF. DNA of the CDR3: TGCGCCAGCAGCTTCAGACTAGCGGGGGGGCGGTCCTACAATGAGCAGTTCTTC. The entire variable domain, with the rest obtained from reference TRBV5-1 and TRBJ2-1, is as follows: KAGVTQTPRYLIKTRGQQVTLSCSPISGHRSVSWYQQTPGQGLQFLFEYFSETQRNKGNFPGRFSGRQFSNSRSEMNVSTLELGDSALYLCASSFRLAGGRSYNEQFFGPGTRLTVL.

The rearrangement joins TRBV11-2 to TRBJ2-5; possibly TRBD2 for D (6 bases). This CDR3 region has 13 residues. The germline V gene has CDR1 SGHAT and CDR2 FQNNGV. V lost 4 bases, J lost 3 bases, and 9 bases lay in between. The CDR3 sequence is CASSWTGEETQYF. The CDR3 DNA reads as TGTGCCAGCAGCTGGACGGGGGAAGAGACCCAGTACTTC.

The chain's CDR3 is CASSLLSSGTEAFF. The DNA for the CDR3 is TGTGCCAGCAGTTTATTGTCATCTGGGACAGAAGCTTTCTTT. The chain has TRBV27 and TRBJ1-1; a possible D gene is TRBD1 (6 bases). V was cut by 1 base and J by 8 bases, with 14 bases left in between. Germline V lookup: CDR1 MNHEY, CDR2 SMNVEV (reference sequence). This CDR3 comprises 14 residues.

Only a few counts were recorded for this clone. V gene TRBV7-9 combines with J gene TRBJ1-2, with D uncertain. Deletions cut 1 base from V and 5 bases from J, with 8 bases between. Per germline, CDR1 SEHNR and CDR2 FQNEAQ (reference sequence). CDR3 length: 13 amino acids. The CDR3 reads CASSLETVYGYTF. The CDR3 nucleotides read TGTGCCAGCAGCTTAGAAACAGTGTATGGCTACACCTTC.

The CDR3 loop is CASSSLAGHGYTF. In DNA form, the CDR3 reads TGTGCCAGCAGTTCCCTGGCAGGGCATGGCTACACCTTC. The chain uses TRBV28 and TRBJ1-2, with D possibly matching TRBD1 (5 bases). The V gene's germline CDR1 is MDHEN and CDR2 SYDVKM. The CDR3 runs to 13 residues. V was trimmed by 4 bases and J by 6 bases, leaving 12 bases between them.

The chain couples TRBV19 to TRBJ1-6; 7 positions agree with TRBD1. The junction had 10 bases not matched to a gene; V was cut back by 5 bases and J by 6 bases. This CDR3 is 16 amino acids long. CDR1 and CDR2 from the germline V gene are LNHDA and SQIVND (reference sequence). The CDR3 DNA reads TGTGCCAGTAGTCCGCTGGACAGGACTTTTAATTCACCCCTCCACTTT. It encodes CASSPLDRTFNSPLHF.

The chain combines TRBV6-5 with TRBJ1-2; perhaps TRBD1 as D (5 bases). Deletions cut 5 bases from V and 8 bases from J, with 18 bases between. Germline V CDR1 and CDR2: MNHEY, SVGAGI. This CDR3 region has 14 residues. For the CDR3, the DNA is TGTGCCAGCAGTCCGTCACCCGGGGGGAGAGGCTACACCTTC. It is translated as CASSPSPGGRGYTF.

The V and J genes are TRBV7-9 and TRBJ2-7; no clear D. The length of the CDR3 is 13 residues. Germline V gene sequence: CDR1 SEHNR, CDR2 FQNEAQ (reference sequence). Trimming pared 5 bases from V and 0 bases from J, leaving 8 bases between. CDR3 sequence (DNA): TGTGCCAGCAGCCCACTGTCCTCCTACGAGCAGTACTTC. It codes for CASSPLSSYEQYF. Based on the CDR3 plus reference TRBV7-9 and TRBJ2-7, the full variable domain is DTGVSQNPRHKITKRGQNVTFRCDPISEHNRLYWYRQTLGQGPEFLTYFQNEAQLEKSRLLSDRFSAERPKGSFSTLEIQRTEQGDSAMYLCASSPLSSYEQYFGPGTRLTVT.

The V gene is TRBV6-5, the J gene TRBJ2-1; a weak D match, TRBD2 (7 bases). This CDR3 has 14 residues. The V gene's germline CDR1 is MNHEY and CDR2 SVGAGI. The V end was cut by 2 bases, the J end by 7 bases, with 12 bases between. The CDR3 DNA reads as TGTGCCAGCAGTTACGTTAGGGGGGGGAATGAGCAGTTCTTC. Translating gives CASSYVRGGNEQFF.

The J gene is TRBJ2-1, the V gene TRBV19, with 7 bases lining up with TRBD1. V shed 4 bases, J shed 0 bases, and the junction held 12 bases outside the gene matches. Germline values: CDR1 LNHDA, CDR2 SQIVND (reference sequence). The CDR3 loop spans 18 amino acids. The CDR3 is CASSTRQGQLLSYNEQFF. CDR3 nucleotide sequence: TGTGCCAGTAGTACCCGACAGGGACAGCTCCTCTCCTACAATGAGCAGTTCTTC.

The chain carries TRBV5-1 and TRBJ1-4; the D gene is possibly TRBD1 (5 bases). With 5 bases removed from V and 0 bases from J, the gap between germline ends came to 8 bases. CDR1 and CDR2 from the germline V gene are SGHRS and YFSETQ. The CDR3 sequence is 14 residues long. CDR3 protein: CASRTDATNEKLFF. The CDR3 DNA reads TGCGCCAGCAGGACAGATGCAACTAATGAAAAACTGTTTTTT.

The chain recombines TRBV28 with TRBJ1-4; D is unresolved. Germline CDR1 reads MDHEN; CDR2 reads SYDVKM. CDR3 size: 16 residues. The V and J ends lost 2 bases and 0 bases respectively, with 10 bases between them. In DNA, the CDR3 is TGTGCCAGCAGTTTAACAGAACCAGCAACTAATGAAAAACTGTTTTTT. Translation gives CASSLTEPATNEKLFF.

This chain links TRBV6-5 with TRBJ2-7; maybe TRBD1 (6 bases). CDR3 length: 14 amino acids. Trimming pared 6 bases from V and 1 base from J, leaving 13 bases between. CDR1 is MNHEY and CDR2 is SVGAGI in the germline V gene. Here the CDR3 reads CASRRGTSSYEQYF. For the CDR3, the DNA is TGTGCCAGCAGGAGGGGGACCTCTTCCTACGAGCAGTACTTC.

This clone showed up just a few times. J is TRBJ1-1 and V is TRBV7-9; D gene uncertain. Germline V lookup: CDR1 SEHNR, CDR2 FQNEAQ (reference sequence). The CDR3 runs to 12 residues. Trimming removed 5 bases at V and 8 bases at J, with 12 bases between. The CDR3 DNA reads as TGTGCCAGCAGCCCTGGCCTGGTAGAAGCTTTCTTT. Translating it yields CASSPGLVEAFF.

This clone was observed a single time. V is TRBV30 and J is TRBJ1-1; 9 bases agree with TRBD1. Germline V gene sequence: CDR1 GTSNPN, CDR2 SVGIG (reference sequence). With V trimmed by 0 bases and J by 11 bases, 10 bases remained unmatched. The CDR3 sequence is 14 residues long. In nucleotides, the CDR3 is TGTGCCTGGAGTGTGGGACAGGGCATCTCTGTCGCTTTCTTT. Protein product: CAWSVGQGISVAFF.

The chain is built from TRBV6-5 and TRBJ2-3, with a weak D call TRBD1 (6 bases). The germline V gene encodes CDR1 MNHEY and CDR2 SVGAGI. Trimming shortened V by 6 bases and J by 0 bases, and 13 bases separated the two germline ends. The CDR3 contains 15 residues. For the CDR3, the DNA is TGTGCCAGCAGGGGAAGGACAGCTAGCACAGATACGCAGTATTTT. The encoded protein is CASRGRTASTDTQYF.

This clone was seen just once. The genes are TRBV9 and TRBJ2-1; 10 nucleotides align to TRBD2. V shed 3 bases and J 5 bases; nucleotides not matched to a gene: 14. Germline V gene sequence: CDR1 SGDLS, CDR2 YYNGEE. The CDR3 totals 18 residues. The CDR3 spells CASSASGTSDLANNEQFF. The CDR3 bases are TGTGCCAGCAGCGCATCCGGGACTAGCGATTTGGCAAACAATGAGCAGTTCTTC. Based on the CDR3 plus reference TRBV9 and TRBJ2-1, the full variable domain is DSGVTQTPKHLITATGQRVTLRCSPRSGDLSVYWYQQSLDQGLQFLIQYYNGEERAKGNILERFSAQQFPDLHSELNLSSLELGDSALYFCASSASGTSDLANNEQFFGPGTRLTVL.

This sequence joins TRBV12-3 or TRBV12-4 and TRBJ1-1; D remains unclear. The CDR3 runs 13 residues. Deletions cut 3 bases from V and 0 bases from J, with 5 bases between. The CDR3 reads CASSLRVNTEAFF. As DNA, the CDR3 is TGTGCCAGCAGTTTGAGGGTGAACACTGAAGCTTTCTTT.

The chain uses TRBV4-2 and TRBJ1-2; D gene ambiguous. In germline, CDR1 is LGHNA, CDR2 YNFKEQ. Trimming left V 2 bases short and J 4 bases short, with 17 bases between. There are 16 residues in the CDR3. This chain's CDR3 is CASSQKLQPSPYGYTF. In DNA form, the CDR3 reads TGTGCCAGCAGCCAAAAGCTCCAACCTTCCCCCTATGGCTACACCTTC.

A few counts support this clone. The chain has TRBV18 and TRBJ1-3; D might be TRBD1 (5 bases). Germline values: CDR1 KGHSH, CDR2 LQKENI. V lost 4 bases and J 2 bases, leaving 15 bases between the germline ends. This CDR3 contains 16 residues. CDR3 amino acids: CASSLQRGRAGNTIYF. The CDR3 DNA is TGTGCCAGCTCACTGCAAAGGGGAAGGGCTGGAAACACCATATATTTT.

The CDR3 spells CSVTTGETQYF. The CDR3 region has the DNA TGCAGCGTCACAACAGGGGAGACCCAGTACTTC. The chain recombines TRBV29-1 with TRBJ2-5; weak D call: TRBD1 (6 bases). The CDR3 is made up of 11 amino acids. Between the trimmed V and J ends, which lost 6 bases and 5 bases, there was a span of 10 bases. Germline CDR1 is SQVTM and CDR2 is ANQGSEA.

The chain combines TRBV19 with TRBJ1-3, with a tentative D call TRBD1 (5 bases). The CDR3 has 16 residues. Germline V gene data show CDR1 as LNHDA and CDR2 as SQIVND (reference sequence). Trimming shortened V by 1 base and J by 4 bases, and 14 bases separated the two germline ends. CDR3 amino acids: CASSIGAPGKGNTIYF. CDR3 nucleotide sequence: TGTGCCAGTAGTATAGGGGCGCCAGGGAAAGGAAACACCATATATTTT.

CDR3 amino acids: CASSTCQYQTDTQYF. DNA for the CDR3: TGTGCCAGCAGTACCTGCCAATACCAGACAGATACGCAGTATTTT. V usage is TRBV2 and J usage is TRBJ2-3; D gene unclear. The germline V gene has CDR1 SNHLY and CDR2 FYNNEI. Trimming removed 5 bases from V and 3 bases from J, with 15 bases in between. This CDR3 spans 15 amino acids.

The genes are TRBV7-2 and TRBJ2-7, with TRBD1 matching over 8 bases. The CDR3 has 14 amino acids. The ends lost 2 bases at V and 1 base at J; junction bases unmatched: 1. Germline CDR1 reads SGHTA; CDR2 reads FQGNSA. The CDR3 is CASSLQGASYEQYF. The CDR3 coding sequence is TGTGCCAGCAGCTTACAGGGGGCATCCTACGAGCAGTACTTC.

The J gene is TRBJ1-5, the V gene TRBV6-1; D not resolved. CDR3 length equals 14 residues. Germline CDR1 reads MNHNS; CDR2 reads SASEGT. V lost 3 bases, J lost 9 bases, and 15 bases lay in between. CDR3 in DNA: TGTGCCAGCAGTGAGCGTCCGGAGACCTGGCCCCAGCATTTT. Its protein is CASSERPETWPQHF.